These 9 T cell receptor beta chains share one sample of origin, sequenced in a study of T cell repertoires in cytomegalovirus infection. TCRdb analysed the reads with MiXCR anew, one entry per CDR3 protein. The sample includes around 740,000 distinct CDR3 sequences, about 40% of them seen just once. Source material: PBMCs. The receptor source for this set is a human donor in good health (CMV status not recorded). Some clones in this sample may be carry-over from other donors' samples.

This chain's CDR3 is CASSLGQNHEKLFF. CDR3 nucleotide sequence: TGTGCCAGCAGCTTGGGGCAGAATCATGAAAAACTGTTTTTT. The chain joins TRBV5-6 to TRBJ1-4; no clear D. The germline V gene has CDR1 SGHDT and CDR2 YYEEEE. V gave up 0 bases and J gave up 6 bases, with 9 bases separating them. CDR3 length equals 14 residues. Drawing the rest from reference TRBV5-6 and TRBJ1-4, the complete variable domain is DAGVTQSPTHLIKTRGQQVTLRCSPKSGHDTVSWYQQALGQGPQFIFQYYEEEERQRGNFPDRFSGHQFPNYSSELNVNALLLGDSALYLCASSLGQNHEKLFFGSGTQLSVL.

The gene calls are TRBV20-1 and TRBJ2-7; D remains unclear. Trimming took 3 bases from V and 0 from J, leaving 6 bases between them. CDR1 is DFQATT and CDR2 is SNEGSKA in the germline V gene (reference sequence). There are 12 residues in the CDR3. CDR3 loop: CSARADSYEQYF. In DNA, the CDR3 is TGCAGTGCTAGGGCGGACTCCTACGAGCAGTACTTC.

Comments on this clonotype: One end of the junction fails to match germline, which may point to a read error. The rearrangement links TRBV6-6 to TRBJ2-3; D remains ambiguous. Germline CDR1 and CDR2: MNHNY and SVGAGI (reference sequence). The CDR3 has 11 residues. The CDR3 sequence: CARSEAYTQYF. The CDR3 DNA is TGTGCCCGCAGTGAGGCATATACGCAGTATTTT.

CDR3 sequence (DNA): TGTGCCAGCAGCTCCTTGGCGGGAGGTGGCACAGATACGCAGTATTTT. Its translation is CASSSLAGGGTDTQYF. This chain joins TRBV13 and TRBJ2-3; 8 bases are shared with TRBD2. CDR3 size: 16 residues. Unmatched junction bases numbered 7, after V lost 4 bases and J lost 1 base. Germline lookup yields CDR1 PRHDT and CDR2 FYEKMQ (reference sequence).

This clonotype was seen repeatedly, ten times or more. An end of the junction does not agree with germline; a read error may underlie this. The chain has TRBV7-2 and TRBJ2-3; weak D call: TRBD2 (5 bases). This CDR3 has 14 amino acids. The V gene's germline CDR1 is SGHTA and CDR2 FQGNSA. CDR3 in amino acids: CASSLAGRSDTQYF. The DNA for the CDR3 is TGTGCCAGCAGCCTAGCCGGCAGGTCGGATACGCAGTATTTT.

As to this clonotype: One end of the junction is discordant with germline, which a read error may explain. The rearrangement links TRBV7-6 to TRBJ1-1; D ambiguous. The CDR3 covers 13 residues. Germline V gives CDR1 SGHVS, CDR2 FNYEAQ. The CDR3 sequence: CASSLDKNTEAFF. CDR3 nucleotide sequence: TGTGCTAGCAGCCTTGACAAAAACACTGAAGCTTTCTTT.

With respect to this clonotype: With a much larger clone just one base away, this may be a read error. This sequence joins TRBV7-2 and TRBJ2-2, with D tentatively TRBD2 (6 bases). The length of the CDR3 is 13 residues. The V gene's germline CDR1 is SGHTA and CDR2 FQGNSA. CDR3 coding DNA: TGTGCCAGCAGCTTAACTAGCACCAGGGAGCTGTTTTTT. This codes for CASSLTSTRELFF.

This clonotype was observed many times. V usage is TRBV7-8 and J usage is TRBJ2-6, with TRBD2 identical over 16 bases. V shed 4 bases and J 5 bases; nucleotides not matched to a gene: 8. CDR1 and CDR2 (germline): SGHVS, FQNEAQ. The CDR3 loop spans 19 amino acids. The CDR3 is CASSWGLAGGPVWANVLTF. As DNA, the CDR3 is TGTGCCAGCAGCTGGGGACTAGCGGGAGGGCCCGTCTGGGCCAACGTCCTGACTTTC. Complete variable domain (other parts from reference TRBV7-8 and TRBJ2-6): GAGVSQSPRYKVAKRGQDVALRCDPISGHVSLFWYQQALGQGPEFLTYFQNEAQLDKSGLPSDRFFAERPEGSVSTLKIQRTQQEDSAVYLCASSWGLAGGPVWANVLTFGAGSRLTVL.

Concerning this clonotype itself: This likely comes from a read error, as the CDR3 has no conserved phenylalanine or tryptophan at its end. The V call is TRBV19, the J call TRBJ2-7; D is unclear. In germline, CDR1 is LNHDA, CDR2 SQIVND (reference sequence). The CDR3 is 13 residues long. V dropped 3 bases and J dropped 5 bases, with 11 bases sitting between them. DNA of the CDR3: TGTGCCAGTAGTATTGGGTTAATCAACGAGCAGTACTGC. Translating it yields CASSIGLINEQYC.